This T cell receptor beta chain was sequenced in a study of T cell responses to AZD1222 COVID-19 vaccine. Sequencing was performed with immunoSEQ multiplex PCR; in TCRdb, only in-frame clones are kept and a portion is missing. Altogether more than 95,000 clones are present, over 90% being singletons, with the ten largest covering about 5%. This clone was seen more than once but under ten times. The V end lost 6 bases, the J end lost 4 bases, and 18 bases lay between the germline ends. CDR1 MNHEY and CDR2 SVGAGI come from the germline V gene. CDR3 length: 15 amino acids. The chain joins TRBV6-5 to TRBJ1-1; tentatively, D is TRBD1 (6 bases). The material sequenced was peripheral blood, taken on day 0 of AZD1222 vaccination. The clonotype was recovered from an adult in good health. CDR3 nucleotide sequence: TGTGCCAGCAGACCCGGGGGGGCTCAGTTCACTGAAGCTTTCTTT. Protein product: CASRPGGAQFTEAFF.